A selection of T cell receptor beta chains follows, all from one sample in a study of blood T cell repertoires in COVID-19. Some clones are missing from TCRdb's copy, which holds only in-frame ones; the method was immunoSEQ multiplex PCR. The sample yields roughly 290,000 clones, about 85% seen once. Sequences were obtained from peripheral blood. These TCRs come from a human donor with COVID-19, enrolled during active disease. The donor label of this sample is uncertain. Both conserved end residues are part of each CDR3. D genes are given only for firm matches. Clone size is stated in some rows and not others, as once, few, many or a class when expanded.

- - TRBV28 CASSHTGTEAFF
- TRBD2 TRBV4-1 CASSQGGSSYEQYF
many - TRBV19 CASAGYSTGIPYEQYF
- - TRBV6-5 CASSYDGGGGNYGYTF
- - TRBV10-3 CAIRETPNNSGNTIYF
- - TRBV5-4 CASSTSAGGQNEKLFF
- - TRBV6-6 CASLIAGGSNEKLFF
- - TRBV4-1 CASSPAGLAEETQYF
- - TRBV28 CASSLYRVADF
once TRBD2 TRBV27 CASSSQTSGRATGELFF
- TRBD2 TRBV7-2 CASSSRLAGGGDEQYF
- - TRBV19 CASSIGEGLRGGTDTQYF
- - TRBV5-4 CASSPLGEGTDTQYF
- - TRBV7-2 CASSLYNQPQHF
- TRBD2 TRBV7-9 CASSSSGIIYEQYF
- TRBD2 TRBV7-3 CASRSGLAGANEQFF